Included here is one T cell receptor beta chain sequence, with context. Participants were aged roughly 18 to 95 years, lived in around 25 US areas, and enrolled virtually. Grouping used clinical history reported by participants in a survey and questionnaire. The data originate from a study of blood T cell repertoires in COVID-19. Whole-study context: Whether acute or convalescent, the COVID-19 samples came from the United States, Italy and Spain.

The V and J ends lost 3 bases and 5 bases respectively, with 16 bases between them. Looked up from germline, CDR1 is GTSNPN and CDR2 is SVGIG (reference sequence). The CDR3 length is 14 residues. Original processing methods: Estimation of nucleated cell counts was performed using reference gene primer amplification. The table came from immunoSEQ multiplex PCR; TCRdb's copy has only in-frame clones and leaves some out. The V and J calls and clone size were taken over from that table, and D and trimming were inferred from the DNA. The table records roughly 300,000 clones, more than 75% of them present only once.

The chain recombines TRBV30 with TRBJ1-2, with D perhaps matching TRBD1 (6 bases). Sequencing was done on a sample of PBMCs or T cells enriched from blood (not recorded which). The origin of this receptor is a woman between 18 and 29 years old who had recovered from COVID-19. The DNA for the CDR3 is TGTGCCTGGAGCTTAGATGGCAGGGGATATGGCTACACCTTC. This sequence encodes CAWSLDGRGYGYTF.